Reported below is one TCR beta chain. Libraries were prepared by immunoSEQ multiplex PCR; TCRdb keeps only in-frame clonotypes and omits some of them. The sample has about 120,000 clones; approximately 90% are singletons. Germline CDR1 reads SGHNT; CDR2 reads YYREEE (reference sequence). The CDR3 has 13 amino acids. V lost 3 bases to trimming and J lost 2 bases, with 9 bases between them. The source of the sample is a study of control samples from healthy donors and cancer patients. The V gene is TRBV5-4, the J gene TRBJ2-7; D might be TRBD1 (5 bases). The specimen sequenced was blood. The TCR originated in a woman aged 65 to 85 in good health. CDR3 DNA: TGTGCCAGCAGCTCGCAGGGTGCCTACGAGCAGTACTTC. As protein: CASSSQGAYEQYF.